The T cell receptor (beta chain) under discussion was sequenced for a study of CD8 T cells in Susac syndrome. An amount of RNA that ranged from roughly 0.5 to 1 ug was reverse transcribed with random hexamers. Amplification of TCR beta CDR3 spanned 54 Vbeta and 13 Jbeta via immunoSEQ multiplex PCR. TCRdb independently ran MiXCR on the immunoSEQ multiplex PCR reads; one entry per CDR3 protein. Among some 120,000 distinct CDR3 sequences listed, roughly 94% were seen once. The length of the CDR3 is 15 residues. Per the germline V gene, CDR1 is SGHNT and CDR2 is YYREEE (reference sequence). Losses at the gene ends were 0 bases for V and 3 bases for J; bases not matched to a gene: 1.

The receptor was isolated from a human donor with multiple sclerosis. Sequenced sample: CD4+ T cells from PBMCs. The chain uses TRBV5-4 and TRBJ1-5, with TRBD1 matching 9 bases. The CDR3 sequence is CASSLGTGDNQPQHF. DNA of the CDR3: TGTGCCAGCAGCTTGGGGACAGGGGACAATCAGCCCCAGCATTTT. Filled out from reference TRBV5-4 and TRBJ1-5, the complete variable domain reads ETGVTQSPTHLIKTRGQQVTLRCSSQSGHNTVSWYQQALGQGPQFIFQYYREEENGRGNFPPRFSGLQFPNYSSELNVNALELDDSALYLCASSLGTGDNQPQHFGDGTRLSIL.